One and the same sample provided the 25 T cell receptor beta chains below, sequenced in a study of T cell responses to AZD1222 COVID-19 vaccine. Using immunoSEQ multiplex PCR, the repertoire was profiled, and TCRdb retains in-frame clones only, with some absent. The data show about 110,000 clones, about four fifths seen once. The specimen comprised peripheral blood, sampled on day 0 of AZD1222 vaccination. All receptors derive from an adult in good health.

The CDR3 protein is CAWIRGGRDGYTF. The CDR3 DNA reads as TGTGCCTGGATCAGAGGTGGGCGGGATGGCTACACCTTC. This chain links TRBV30 with TRBJ1-2; D uncertain. The CDR3 runs to 13 residues. Looked up from germline, CDR1 is GTSNPN and CDR2 is SVGIG (reference sequence). Trimming left V 4 bases short and J 6 bases short, with 15 bases between.

Only a few counts were recorded for this clone. The rearrangement joins TRBV5-1 to TRBJ1-2, with a possible D match to TRBD1 (6 bases). The length of the CDR3 is 12 residues. Germline values: CDR1 SGHRS, CDR2 YFSETQ. Trimming pared 1 base from V and 10 bases from J, leaving 11 bases between. The CDR3: CASSLWTDDYTF. The CDR3 nucleotides read TGCGCCAGCAGCTTGTGGACAGACGACTACACCTTC.

The chain recombines TRBV11-3 with TRBJ2-3, with 9 bases lining up with TRBD2. Germline V gives CDR1 SGHNT, CDR2 YENEEA. The junction had 7 bases not matched to a gene; V was cut back by 4 bases and J by 2 bases. The CDR3 is made up of 16 amino acids. The CDR3, as DNA: TGTGCCAGCAGCTCCGTGACTAGCGGTTTCACAGATACGCAGTATTTT. This translates into CASSSVTSGFTDTQYF. Full variable domain (outside the CDR3, taken from reference TRBV11-3 and TRBJ2-3): EAGVVQSPRYKIIEKKQPVAFWCNPISGHNTLYWYLQNLGQGPELLIRYENEEAVDDSQLPKDRFSAERLKGVDSTLKIQPAELGDSAVYLCASSSVTSGFTDTQYFGPGTRLTVL.

A note on this clone: Other DNA sequences in the sample encode the same CDR3. The chain recombines TRBV5-1 with TRBJ2-7, with D possibly matching TRBD1 (5 bases). Germline V lookup: CDR1 SGHRS, CDR2 YFSETQ. CDR3 length equals 13 residues. Deletions cut 0 bases from V and 2 bases from J, with 6 bases between. The CDR3 coding sequence is TGCGCCAGCAGCTTGGGCAGGGCCTACGAGCAGTACTTC. Its protein product is CASSLGRAYEQYF.

The V gene is TRBV14, the J gene TRBJ1-2; 9 nucleotides match TRBD1. Trimming at V came to 3 bases and at J to 8 bases, leaving 10 bases not matched to a gene. This CDR3 contains 15 residues. Germline V lookup: CDR1 SGHDN, CDR2 FVKESK. CDR3 protein: CASSQAGQGLGGYTF. The CDR3 DNA reads TGTGCCAGCAGCCAGGCGGGACAGGGATTGGGAGGCTACACCTTC. The full variable domain, with the rest looked up from reference TRBV14 and TRBJ1-2, is EAGVTQFPSHSVIEKGQTVTLRCDPISGHDNLYWYRRVMGKEIKFLLHFVKESKQDESGMPNNRFLAERTGGTYSTLKVQPAELEDSGVYFCASSQAGQGLGGYTFGSGTRLTVV.

The V gene is TRBV18, the J gene TRBJ2-1; possibly TRBD2 for D (5 bases). From germline, CDR1 is KGHSH and CDR2 LQKENI. This CDR3 is built from 15 residues. Trimming cost V 2 bases and J 10 bases, with 18 bases left between them. DNA for the CDR3: TGTGCCAGCTCACCAACCGGACGGGATAGGCAAGAGCAGTTCTTC. Translating it yields CASSPTGRDRQEQFF. Full variable domain (rest looked up from reference TRBV18 and TRBJ2-1): NAGVMQNPRHLVRRRGQEARLRCSPMKGHSHVYWYRQLPEEGLKFMVYLQKENIIDESGMPKERFSAEFPKEGPSILRIQQVVRGDSAAYFCASSPTGRDRQEQFFGPGTRLTVL.

The rearrangement uses TRBV6-5 and TRBJ2-3; D call uncertain. The CDR3 consists of 12 residues. Germline V gene lookup returns CDR1 MNHEY and CDR2 SVGAGI. Trimming pared 7 bases from V and 4 bases from J, leaving 9 bases between. The CDR3, as DNA: TGTGCCAGCATCTCTAGGGCAGATACGCAGTATTTT. This sequence encodes CASISRADTQYF.

V is TRBV28 and J is TRBJ1-2; D is uncertain. Trimming took off 3 bases at V and 4 bases at J, with 6 bases between the two ends. Germline V gives CDR1 MDHEN, CDR2 SYDVKM. The CDR3 consists of 12 residues. CDR3 amino acids: CASSLLSYGYTF. In DNA, the CDR3 is TGTGCCAGCAGTTTGCTCTCCTATGGCTACACCTTC.

The V call is TRBV7-9, the J call TRBJ1-1; D is undetermined. This CDR3 is 15 amino acids long. CDR1 is SEHNR, CDR2 FQNEAQ, per germline (reference sequence). V was pared by 1 base and J by 5 bases, with 14 bases between. DNA of the CDR3: TGTGCCAGCAGCTTAGGAGGAAAACATGGGACTGAAGCTTTCTTT. Residues: CASSLGGKHGTEAFF.

The chain links TRBV7-9 to TRBJ2-3; 13 nucleotides align to TRBD2. The CDR3 sequence is 16 residues long. Trimming removed 3 bases from V and 2 bases from J; junction bases left unmatched: 2. Germline CDR1 reads SEHNR; CDR2 reads FQNEAQ (reference sequence). DNA for the CDR3: TGTGCCAGCAGCTTGGGACTAGCGGGATCCACAGATACGCAGTATTTT. This sequence encodes CASSLGLAGSTDTQYF. The full variable domain, completed using reference TRBV7-9 and TRBJ2-3, is DTGVSQNPRHKITKRGQNVTFRCDPISEHNRLYWYRQTLGQGPEFLTYFQNEAQLEKSRLLSDRFSAERPKGSFSTLEIQRTEQGDSAMYLCASSLGLAGSTDTQYFGPGTRLTVL.

The rearrangement uses TRBV5-4 and TRBJ1-3, with D possibly TRBD1 on 5 matching bases. V was cut by 0 bases and J by 4 bases, with 8 bases left in between. There are 14 residues in the CDR3. Germline V CDR1 and CDR2: SGHNT, YYREEE (reference sequence). The CDR3 DNA reads as TGTGCCAGCAGCTTGGGGGCAGGGGGAAACACCATATATTTT. Amino acids: CASSLGAGGNTIYF.

The CDR3 nucleotides read TGTGCCAGCAGCCCAGAATTTTCCTACAATGAGCAGTTCTTC. As protein: CASSPEFSYNEQFF. This chain joins TRBV7-2 and TRBJ2-1; the D is unclear. Germline CDR1 and CDR2: SGHTA and FQGNSA. This CDR3 is 14 amino acids long. V lost 5 bases and J 1 base, leaving 9 bases between the germline ends. The full variable domain, rest sourced from reference TRBV7-2 and TRBJ2-1, is GAGVSQSPSNKVTEKGKDVELRCDPISGHTALYWYRQSLGQGLEFLIYFQGNSAPDKSGLPSDRFSAERTGGSVSTLTIQRTQQEDSAVYLCASSPEFSYNEQFFGPGTRLTVL.

V usage is TRBV6-5 and J usage is TRBJ2-2, with 7 bases that match TRBD1. V lost 8 bases to trimming and J lost 0 bases; unmatched junction nucleotides: 3. The CDR3 loop spans 14 amino acids. Germline CDR1 MNHEY, CDR2 SVGAGI. CDR3 residues: CASLGTANTGELFF. The CDR3 DNA follows: TGTGCCAGCCTCGGGACAGCGAACACCGGGGAGCTGTTTTTT.

This chain joins TRBV7-9 and TRBJ1-1, with 11 bases fitting TRBD1. V lost 1 base to trimming and J lost 2 bases; unmatched junction nucleotides: 0. The CDR3 extends over 15 amino acids. CDR1 SEHNR and CDR2 FQNEAQ come from the germline V gene (reference sequence). This CDR3 reads CASSLGTGGNTEAFF. The CDR3, as DNA: TGTGCCAGCAGCTTAGGGACAGGGGGCAACACTGAAGCTTTCTTT.

The chain employs TRBV6-5 and TRBJ2-4, with D hard to call. Germline V gene lookup returns CDR1 MNHEY and CDR2 SVGAGI. The CDR3 sequence is 12 residues long. Trimming took off 6 bases at V and 6 bases at J, with 9 bases between the two ends. The DNA of the CDR3 is TGTGCCAGCAGCCAATGGGGAAACATTCAGTACTTC. This gives the protein CASSQWGNIQYF.

This clone is a singleton in its sample. The chain recombines TRBV3-1 (or the pseudogene TRBV3-2) with TRBJ1-5; 7 positions agree with TRBD1. The V gene end was trimmed by 0 bases and the J gene end by 3 bases; junction bases not matched to a gene: 17. The CDR3 has 20 amino acids. Germline lookup yields CDR1 LGHDT and CDR2 YNNKEL (reference sequence). The chain's CDR3 is CASSQDLGGSPGVPNQPQHF. CDR3 sequence (DNA): TGTGCCAGCAGCCAAGATTTAGGGGGCAGCCCGGGCGTCCCCAATCAGCCCCAGCATTTT.

The chain carries TRBV30 and TRBJ1-5; maybe TRBD1 (5 bases). This CDR3 has 15 amino acids. Trimming took 5 bases from V and 4 from J, leaving 18 bases between them. From germline, CDR1 is GTSNPN and CDR2 SVGIG (reference sequence). The CDR3 spells CAWAEAGVGNQPQHF. CDR3 sequence (DNA): TGTGCCTGGGCCGAGGCGGGGGTAGGGAATCAGCCCCAGCATTTT.

This chain joins TRBV2 and TRBJ1-1; D not certain. The CDR3 runs to 14 residues. Germline V gene lookup returns CDR1 SNHLY and CDR2 FYNNEI. V was trimmed by 5 bases and J by 0 bases, leaving 10 bases between them. CDR3 amino acids: CASSPGRMNTEAFF. CDR3 coding DNA: TGTGCCAGCAGTCCCGGACGTATGAACACTGAAGCTTTCTTT.

The CDR3 DNA follows: TGTGCCAGTAGTGACTTAAATGGAAACACCATATATTTT. Encoded protein: CASSDLNGNTIYF. The genes are TRBV19 and TRBJ1-3; D gene uncertain. The CDR3 has 13 amino acids. V lost 5 bases and J 3 bases, leaving 8 bases between the germline ends. The V gene's germline CDR1 is LNHDA and CDR2 SQIVND (reference sequence).

This chain joins TRBV5-1 and TRBJ1-6; D is ambiguous. The germline CDR1 and CDR2 sequences are SGHRS and YFSETQ. The length of the CDR3 is 15 residues. With 2 bases removed from V and 6 bases from J, the gap between germline ends came to 12 bases. The CDR3 protein is CASSLSSSLNSPLHF. Here the CDR3 DNA reads TGCGCCAGCAGCTTAAGCAGCTCTCTTAATTCACCCCTCCACTTT.

The V and J genes are TRBV27 and TRBJ2-7; 8 nucleotides match TRBD2. The V gene end was trimmed by 6 bases and the J gene end by 2 bases; junction bases not matched to a gene: 3. CDR3 length equals 13 residues. Germline lookup yields CDR1 MNHEY and CDR2 SMNVEV (reference sequence). This CDR3 reads CASRTSDAYEQYF. The CDR3 nucleotides are TGTGCCAGCAGGACTAGCGATGCCTACGAGCAGTACTTC.

This sequence joins TRBV15 and TRBJ1-6; 7 positions match TRBD1. Per the germline V gene, CDR1 is LNHNV and CDR2 is YYDKDF (reference sequence). Trimming at V came to 1 base and at J to 10 bases, leaving 10 bases not matched to a gene. The CDR3 totals 16 residues. In DNA form, the CDR3 reads TGTGCCACCAGCAGAGGACAGGGACGCAATTTATCACCCCTCCACTTT. It translates to CATSRGQGRNLSPLHF. Full variable domain (outside the CDR3, taken from reference TRBV15 and TRBJ1-6): DAMVIQNPRYQVTQFGKPVTLSCSQTLNHNVMYWYQQKSSQAPKLLFHYYDKDFNNEADTPDNFQSRRPNTSFCFLDIRSPGLGDTAMYLCATSRGQGRNLSPLHFGNGTRLTVT.

The J gene is TRBJ2-7, the V gene TRBV4-1; the D call may be TRBD1 or TRBD2 (5 bases each). Germline CDR1 reads MGHRA; CDR2 reads YSYEKL. The V end was cut by 4 bases, the J end by 0 bases, with 19 bases between. This CDR3 spans 17 amino acids. CDR3 region: CASSLGTGTDTSYEQYF. In DNA, the CDR3 is TGCGCCAGCAGCCTTGGCACCGGGACGGACACCTCCTACGAGCAGTACTTC.

The chain joins TRBV4-3 to TRBJ2-2, with D perhaps TRBD2 (5 bases). The CDR3 is 18 amino acids. Deletions cut 0 bases from V and 5 bases from J, with 19 bases between. Germline V gene sequence: CDR1 LGHNA, CDR2 YSLEER. In DNA, the CDR3 is TGCGCCAGCAGCCAAGATATTAGAGCGGATCTGGGGACCGGGGAGCTGTTTTTT. As protein: CASSQDIRADLGTGELFF.

V gene TRBV3-1 (or the pseudogene TRBV3-2) combines with J gene TRBJ2-5, with a possible D match to TRBD1 (6 bases). This CDR3 has 13 amino acids. V was clipped by 4 bases and J by 1 base, with 7 bases between them. Germline assignment: CDR1 LGHDT and CDR2 YNNKEL (reference sequence). CDR3 in amino acids: CASSRDTQETQYF. For the CDR3, the DNA is TGTGCCAGCAGCCGGGACACCCAAGAGACCCAGTACTTC.